This T cell receptor (beta chain) comes out of a study of post-analysis software for immune sequencing data. About this clonotype itself: Its antigen remains unknown.

Researchers reported that TCR beta cDNA libraries carried unique molecular identifiers. A single record per CDR3 protein comes from TCRdb applying MiXCR to the PCR reads. The table records roughly 800,000 distinct CDR3 sequences, roughly half of them present only once. The CDR3 has 16 residues. Per the germline V gene, CDR1 is MGHRA and CDR2 is YSYEKL. V shed 4 bases, J shed 8 bases, and the junction held 9 bases outside the gene matches. Study-wide results and limits: Controls showed lower frequencies than patients for five TRBV segments, and TRBV5-6, TRBV5-1 and TRBV20-1 were among these.

What was sequenced was blood. This chain connects TRBV4-1 to TRBJ2-1; TRBD2 agrees at 12 bases. The sequence was collected from a girl aged 5-17 years with multiple sclerosis. The CDR3 DNA sequence: TGCGCCAGCAGCCTGGAGCACCTAGCGGGAGGGTATGAGCAGTTCTTC. As protein: CASSLEHLAGGYEQFF.